This TCR beta chain originates from a study of radiation and T cells in renal cell carcinoma. The time point was: baseline pretreatment blood. The sample's treatment: 15 Gy SBRT to primary tumor, nephrectomy 4 weeks later. Trimming cost V 1 base and J 6 bases, with 6 bases left between them. This CDR3 comprises 13 residues. CDR1 is SGHAT, CDR2 FQNNGV, per germline. TCRdb's table, derived via immunoSEQ multiplex PCR, lists solely in-frame clones and lacks some. The sample carries 130,000 or so clones, around four fifths recorded once. This TCR came from a woman in her fifties or sixties with renal cell carcinoma. Sample: blood, taken from a patient whose treatment included radiotherapy and nephrectomy. The chain carries TRBV11-2 and TRBJ2-2; D ambiguous. DNA for the CDR3: TGTGCCAGCAGCTTAGCGGCGTCCGGGGAGCTGTTTTTT. It codes for CASSLAASGELFF.